Listed below are T cell receptor beta chains from one sample, sequenced in a study of CD8+ T cells in alopecia areata. Measured with immunoSEQ multiplex PCR; TCRdb has only the in-frame clones, and not every one. This table has 100,000 to 150,000 clones, roughly 58% appearing once. Here the sequenced sample was CD4+ T cells sorted from blood, taken at week 0. The receptors derive from a human donor with alopecia areata. CDR3s include the opening cysteine and the closing phenylalanine or tryptophan. D genes are given only for firm matches. Rows may omit the clone size; those that give it use once, few, many or a size class.

clone size: NA
J gene: TRBJ1-1
D gene: NA
V gene: TRBV6-6
CDR3 protein: CASSYQGYTEAFF
CDR3 DNA: TGTGCCAGCAGTTACCAGGGTTACACTGAAGCTTTCTTT

clone size: NA
J gene: TRBJ2-3
D gene: TRBD2
V gene: TRBV5-1
CDR3 protein: CASSPPSGGVVTDTQYF
CDR3 DNA: TGCGCCAGCAGCCCACCTAGCGGGGGGGTTGTCACAGATACGCAGTATTTT

clone size: NA
J gene: TRBJ2-7
D gene: TRBD1
V gene: TRBV6-5
CDR3 protein: CASSAGQGGSYEQYF
CDR3 DNA: TGTGCCAGCAGTGCAGGACAGGGGGGGTCCTACGAGCAGTACTTC

clone size: NA
J gene: TRBJ2-5
D gene: NA
V gene: TRBV29-1
CDR3 protein: CSVVRVPQETQYF
CDR3 DNA: TGCAGCGTTGTCCGAGTTCCCCAAGAGACCCAGTACTTC

clone size: few
J gene: TRBJ1-1
D gene: NA
V gene: TRBV5-1
CDR3 protein: CASSLVLQGNTEAFF
CDR3 DNA: TGCGCCAGCAGCTTGGTTTTGCAGGGGAACACTGAAGCTTTCTTT

clone size: NA
J gene: TRBJ1-2
D gene: NA
V gene: TRBV14
CDR3 protein: CASSQDRGALRSGYTF
CDR3 DNA: TGTGCCAGCAGCCAAGATAGGGGGGCACTCAGAAGCGGCTACACCTTC

clone size: NA
J gene: TRBJ2-7
D gene: NA
V gene: TRBV7-2
CDR3 protein: CASSLGLGPYEQYF
CDR3 DNA: TGTGCCAGCAGCTTAGGACTAGGACCCTACGAGCAGTACTTC

clone size: NA
J gene: TRBJ1-2
D gene: NA
V gene: TRBV13
CDR3 protein: CASSLGGDGNYGYTF
CDR3 DNA: TGTGCCAGCAGCTTAGGCGGGGACGGCAACTATGGCTACACCTTC

clone size: NA
J gene: TRBJ2-1
D gene: NA
V gene: TRBV5-1
CDR3 protein: CASSGGRGYNEQFF
CDR3 DNA: TGCGCCAGCAGCGGGGGCCGGGGTTACAATGAGCAGTTCTTC

clone size: NA
J gene: TRBJ1-2
D gene: NA
V gene: TRBV5-4
CDR3 protein: CASSATALYGYTF
CDR3 DNA: TGTGCCAGCAGCGCGACAGCCCTCTATGGCTACACCTTC

clone size: NA
J gene: TRBJ2-5
D gene: NA
V gene: TRBV5-1
CDR3 protein: CASSPWGTGETQYF
CDR3 DNA: TGCGCCAGCAGCCCCTGGGGGACGGGAGAGACCCAGTACTTC

clone size: few
J gene: TRBJ2-1
D gene: NA
V gene: TRBV6-5
CDR3 protein: CASSYGGAGDGEQFF
CDR3 DNA: TGTGCCAGCAGTTACGGGGGGGCAGGGGATGGTGAGCAGTTCTTC

clone size: few
J gene: TRBJ1-5
D gene: NA
V gene: TRBV28
CDR3 protein: CASSFFRQTGNQPQHF
CDR3 DNA: TGTGCCAGCAGTTTTTTCAGACAAACCGGCAATCAGCCCCAGCATTTT

clone size: NA
J gene: TRBJ2-1
D gene: NA
V gene: TRBV7-2
CDR3 protein: CASSPPGGDSGNEQFF
CDR3 DNA: TGTGCCAGCAGCCCACCCGGCGGGGACTCTGGCAATGAGCAGTTCTTC

clone size: NA
J gene: TRBJ1-3
D gene: TRBD1
V gene: TRBV28
CDR3 protein: CASSSYRGKGNTIYF
CDR3 DNA: TGTGCCAGCAGTTCCTACAGGGGTAAAGGAAACACCATATATTTT

clone size: NA
J gene: TRBJ2-2
D gene: TRBD2
V gene: TRBV28
CDR3 protein: CASSLSGRAIPGELFF
CDR3 DNA: TGTGCCAGCAGTTTGAGCGGGAGGGCCATCCCCGGGGAGCTGTTTTTT

clone size: many
J gene: TRBJ2-3
D gene: NA
V gene: TRBV7-2
CDR3 protein: CASSFVGGSTDTQYF
CDR3 DNA: TGTGCCAGCAGCTTCGTCGGCGGTAGCACAGATACGCAGTATTTT

clone size: few
J gene: TRBJ2-5
D gene: NA
V gene: TRBV15
CDR3 protein: CATSRDVQTQYF
CDR3 DNA: TGTGCCACCAGCAGAGATGTCCAGACCCAGTACTTC

clone size: NA
J gene: TRBJ2-1
D gene: TRBD1
V gene: TRBV7-6
CDR3 protein: CASSLAGQVYNEQFF
CDR3 DNA: TGTGCCAGCAGCTTGGCGGGACAGGTCTACAATGAGCAGTTCTTC

clone size: few
J gene: TRBJ1-3
D gene: NA
V gene: TRBV7-8
CDR3 protein: CASSTPGNTIYF
CDR3 DNA: TGTGCCAGCAGCACACCTGGAAACACCATATATTTT

clone size: NA
J gene: TRBJ1-2
D gene: NA
V gene: TRBV10-3
CDR3 protein: CAIRGQAEGYTF
CDR3 DNA: TGTGCCATCAGGGGGCAGGCAGAGGGCTACACCTTC

clone size: NA
J gene: TRBJ1-1
D gene: NA
V gene: TRBV7-2
CDR3 protein: CASSLYATEAFF
CDR3 DNA: TGTGCCAGCAGCTTATACGCCACTGAAGCTTTCTTT

clone size: NA
J gene: TRBJ2-1
D gene: NA
V gene: TRBV7-9
CDR3 protein: CASSLAGVGGQFF
CDR3 DNA: TGTGCCAGCAGCTTAGCTGGTGTCGGCGGGCAGTTCTTC

clone size: few
J gene: TRBJ1-1
D gene: NA
V gene: TRBV21-1
CDR3 protein: CASTPKGPGKNTEAFF
CDR3 DNA: TGTGCCAGCACTCCTAAGGGGCCAGGGAAGAACACTGAAGCTTTCTTT

clone size: NA
J gene: TRBJ1-1
D gene: TRBD1
V gene: TRBV28
CDR3 protein: CASRQGEYKAFF
CDR3 DNA: TGTGCCAGCAGGCAGGGGGAATATAAGGCTTTCTTT

clone size: NA
J gene: TRBJ1-1
D gene: NA
V gene: TRBV5-1
CDR3 protein: CASSLDIPGIGSSTEAFF
CDR3 DNA: TGCGCCAGCAGCTTGGACATACCAGGGATCGGATCGTCCACTGAAGCTTTCTTT

clone size: NA
J gene: TRBJ1-2
D gene: NA
V gene: TRBV2
CDR3 protein: CASRAGRGSYGYTF
CDR3 DNA: TGTGCCAGCAGAGCGGGAAGGGGAAGCTATGGCTACACCTTC

clone size: NA
J gene: TRBJ1-1
D gene: NA
V gene: TRBV7-9
CDR3 protein: CASSLVFERDTNTEAFF
CDR3 DNA: TGTGCCAGCAGCTTAGTATTCGAAAGGGATACGAACACTGAAGCTTTCTTT

clone size: NA
J gene: TRBJ1-1
D gene: NA
V gene: TRBV7-8
CDR3 protein: CASSLASAGSEAFF
CDR3 DNA: TGTGCCAGCAGCTTAGCGAGTGCGGGCTCTGAAGCTTTCTTT

clone size: NA
J gene: TRBJ2-1
D gene: NA
V gene: TRBV23-1
CDR3 protein: CASSQSGGGKGNEQFF
CDR3 DNA: TGCGCCAGCAGTCAATCAGGGGGAGGGAAAGGCAATGAGCAGTTCTTC

clone size: NA
J gene: TRBJ1-5
D gene: NA
V gene: TRBV28
CDR3 protein: CASRQQGGSNQPQHF
CDR3 DNA: TGTGCCAGCAGGCAACAGGGCGGGAGCAATCAGCCCCAGCATTTT

clone size: NA
J gene: TRBJ2-3
D gene: NA
V gene: TRBV7-2
CDR3 protein: CASSPLRGAADTQYF
CDR3 DNA: TGTGCCAGCAGCCCCCTACGGGGTGCGGCAGATACGCAGTATTTT

clone size: NA
J gene: TRBJ2-7
D gene: TRBD2
V gene: TRBV11-2
CDR3 protein: CASSAIAGGGEQYF
CDR3 DNA: TGTGCCAGCAGCGCGATAGCGGGAGGGGGCGAGCAGTACTTC

clone size: once
J gene: TRBJ2-5
D gene: NA
V gene: TRBV30
CDR3 protein: CAWSASSVQETQYF
CDR3 DNA: TGTGCCTGGAGTGCGTCTAGCGTCCAAGAGACCCAGTACTTC

clone size: NA
J gene: TRBJ2-5
D gene: TRBD2
V gene: TRBV7-9
CDR3 protein: CASSARTSGETQYF
CDR3 DNA: TGTGCCAGCAGCGCCCGGACTAGTGGAGAGACCCAGTACTTC

clone size: few
J gene: TRBJ2-7
D gene: NA
V gene: TRBV5-1
CDR3 protein: CASSSLTGNYEQYF
CDR3 DNA: TGCGCCAGCAGCTCCCTGACTGGGAACTACGAGCAGTACTTC

clone size: NA
J gene: TRBJ1-5
D gene: NA
V gene: TRBV5-1
CDR3 protein: CASSLDGDANQPQHF
CDR3 DNA: TGCGCCAGCAGCTTGGACGGGGATGCTAATCAGCCCCAGCATTTT

clone size: few
J gene: TRBJ2-3
D gene: NA
V gene: TRBV5-1
CDR3 protein: CASSLSTHGDTQYF
CDR3 DNA: TGCGCCAGCAGCTTGAGTACTCACGGGGATACGCAGTATTTT

clone size: few
J gene: TRBJ1-5
D gene: NA
V gene: TRBV7-2
CDR3 protein: CASSLTTDQPQHF
CDR3 DNA: TGTGCCAGCAGCTTAACGACGGATCAGCCCCAGCATTTT

clone size: NA
J gene: TRBJ2-3
D gene: TRBD1
V gene: TRBV5-1
CDR3 protein: CASSLDRGYTDTQYF
CDR3 DNA: TGCGCCAGCAGCTTGGACAGGGGATACACAGATACGCAGTATTTT

clone size: NA
J gene: TRBJ2-4
D gene: NA
V gene: TRBV6-5
CDR3 protein: CASSPLSRGRNIQYF
CDR3 DNA: TGTGCCAGCAGTCCTCTTTCGCGGGGGCGGAACATTCAGTACTTC

clone size: NA
J gene: TRBJ2-7
D gene: TRBD2
V gene: TRBV28
CDR3 protein: CASSLAGDGYEQYF
CDR3 DNA: TGTGCCAGCAGTTTGGCGGGAGATGGCTACGAGCAGTACTTC

clone size: NA
J gene: TRBJ1-6
D gene: NA
V gene: TRBV7-9
CDR3 protein: CASSSVDASPLHF
CDR3 DNA: TGTGCCAGCAGCTCAGTAGATGCTTCACCCCTCCACTTT

clone size: NA
J gene: TRBJ2-5
D gene: TRBD2
V gene: TRBV12-5
CDR3 protein: CASALSGQETQYF
CDR3 DNA: TGTGCTAGTGCCCTTAGCGGGCAAGAGACCCAGTACTTC

clone size: NA
J gene: TRBJ1-1
D gene: TRBD1
V gene: TRBV7-6
CDR3 protein: CASSSLPGGMNTEAFF
CDR3 DNA: TGTGCCAGCAGCTCGTTACCAGGGGGCATGAACACTGAAGCTTTCTTT

clone size: few
J gene: TRBJ2-2
D gene: NA
V gene: TRBV29-1
CDR3 protein: CSVMLARNTGELFF
CDR3 DNA: TGCAGCGTTATGCTGGCGAGGAACACCGGGGAGCTGTTTTTT

clone size: NA
J gene: TRBJ2-5
D gene: NA
V gene: TRBV4-1
CDR3 protein: CASSLSGETQYF
CDR3 DNA: TGCGCCAGCAGCCTCTCTGGAGAGACCCAGTACTTC

clone size: few
J gene: TRBJ2-5
D gene: TRBD1
V gene: TRBV28
CDR3 protein: CASSLPGGSEETQYF
CDR3 DNA: TGTGCCAGCAGCCTACCAGGGGGCTCCGAAGAGACCCAGTACTTC

clone size: NA
J gene: TRBJ2-5
D gene: TRBD2
V gene: TRBV7-3
CDR3 protein: CASSYGRLETQYF
CDR3 DNA: TGTGCCAGCAGCTACGGGAGGTTGGAGACCCAGTACTTC

clone size: NA
J gene: TRBJ2-5
D gene: NA
V gene: TRBV2
CDR3 protein: CASSPDGQETQYF
CDR3 DNA: TGTGCCAGCAGTCCGGACGGACAAGAGACCCAGTACTTC

clone size: NA
J gene: TRBJ2-7
D gene: NA
V gene: TRBV10-3
CDR3 protein: CAISSDRGGEVLYEQYF
CDR3 DNA: TGTGCCATCAGCTCCGACAGGGGAGGGGAAGTTTTGTACGAGCAGTACTTC

clone size: NA
J gene: TRBJ1-1
D gene: TRBD1
V gene: TRBV5-1
CDR3 protein: CASSFIGGPTEAFF
CDR3 DNA: TGCGCCAGCAGCTTCATAGGGGGCCCCACTGAAGCTTTCTTT

clone size: NA
J gene: TRBJ2-5
D gene: NA
V gene: TRBV6-1
CDR3 protein: CASRERQYSQETQYF
CDR3 DNA: TGTGCCAGCAGGGAGAGACAGTACTCACAAGAGACCCAGTACTTC

clone size: NA
J gene: TRBJ1-6
D gene: NA
V gene: TRBV11-3
CDR3 protein: CASSLDPNSPLHF
CDR3 DNA: TGTGCCAGCAGCTTAGACCCCAATTCACCCCTCCACTTT

clone size: few
J gene: TRBJ2-1
D gene: TRBD2
V gene: TRBV7-7
CDR3 protein: CASSLDPSGYNEQFF
CDR3 DNA: TGTGCCAGCAGCTTAGATCCTAGCGGATACAATGAGCAGTTCTTC

clone size: NA
J gene: TRBJ2-3
D gene: TRBD2
V gene: TRBV4-1
CDR3 protein: CASSQTTGRKEDTQYF
CDR3 DNA: TGCGCCAGCAGCCAGACAACCGGGAGGAAGGAAGATACGCAGTATTTT

clone size: few
J gene: TRBJ1-4
D gene: NA
V gene: TRBV7-9
CDR3 protein: CASSLSNEKLFF
CDR3 DNA: TGTGCCAGCAGCTTGAGTAATGAAAAACTGTTTTTT